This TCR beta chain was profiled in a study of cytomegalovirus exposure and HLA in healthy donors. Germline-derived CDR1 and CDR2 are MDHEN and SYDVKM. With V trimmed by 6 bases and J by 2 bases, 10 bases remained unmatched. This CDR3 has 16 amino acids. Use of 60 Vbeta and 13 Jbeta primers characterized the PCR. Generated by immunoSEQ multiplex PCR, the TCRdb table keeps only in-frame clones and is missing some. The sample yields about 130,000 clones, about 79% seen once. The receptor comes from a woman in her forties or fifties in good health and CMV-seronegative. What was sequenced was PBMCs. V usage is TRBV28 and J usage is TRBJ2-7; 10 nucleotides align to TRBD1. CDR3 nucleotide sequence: TGTGCCAGCAGGGCGGGACAGGGGTCCTATACCTACGAGCAGTACTTC. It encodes CASRAGQGSYTYEQYF.